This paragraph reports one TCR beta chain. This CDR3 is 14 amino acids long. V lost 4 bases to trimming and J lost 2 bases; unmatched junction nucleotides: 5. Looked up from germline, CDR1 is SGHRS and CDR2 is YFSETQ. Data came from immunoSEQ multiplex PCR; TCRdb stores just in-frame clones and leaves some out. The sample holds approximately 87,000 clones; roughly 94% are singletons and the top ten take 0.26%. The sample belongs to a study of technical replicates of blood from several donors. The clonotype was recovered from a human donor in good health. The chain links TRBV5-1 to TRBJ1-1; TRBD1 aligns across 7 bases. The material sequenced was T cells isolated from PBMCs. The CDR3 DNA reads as TGCGCCAGCAGCGGACACAGGGGAAACACTGAAGCTTTCTTT. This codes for CASSGHRGNTEAFF.